What follows are 24 T cell receptor beta chains derived from one specimen sequenced in a study of blood T cell repertoires in COVID-19. TCRdb's table, derived via immunoSEQ multiplex PCR, lists solely in-frame clones and lacks some. Here the sample spans 20,000 to 25,000 clones, around 80% being singletons. The sequencing sample was made of peripheral blood. These receptors came from a man in his sixties with active COVID-19.

The chain carries TRBV7-9 and TRBJ1-4; D perhaps matches TRBD1 (6 bases). Germline CDR1 and CDR2: SEHNR and FQNEAQ (reference sequence). Trimming shortened V by 2 bases and J by 5 bases, and 6 bases separated the two germline ends. There are 13 residues in the CDR3. The CDR3 protein is CASSLTGNEKLFF. In nucleotides, the CDR3 is TGTGCCAGCAGCTTAACAGGGAATGAAAAACTGTTTTTT.

This clone is labeled medium-sized. The J gene is TRBJ1-1, the V gene TRBV6-1, with D perhaps matching TRBD1 (6 bases). CDR3 length equals 14 residues. V was clipped by 2 bases and J by 7 bases, with 14 bases between them. CDR1 and CDR2 (germline): MNHNS, SASEGT. DNA for the CDR3: TGTGCCAGCAGTGAACCCATACAGGGCGGTGAAGCTTTCTTT. Protein: CASSEPIQGGEAFF.

The V gene is TRBV3-1 (or the pseudogene TRBV3-2), the J gene TRBJ1-1, with D uncertain. V was clipped by 1 base and J by 10 bases, with 7 bases between them. The CDR3 runs to 11 residues. Per germline, CDR1 LGHDT and CDR2 YNNKEL (reference sequence). The CDR3 bases are TGTGCCAGCAGCCAAGGAGCAGGAGCTTTCTTT. Its protein product is CASSQGAGAFF.

The J gene is TRBJ2-7, the V gene TRBV5-5; tentatively, D is TRBD1 (5 bases). Germline CDR1 and CDR2: SGHKS and YYEKEE (reference sequence). The germline V and J ends were trimmed by 1 base and 2 bases, with 7 bases remaining between them. This CDR3 has 13 amino acids. CDR3 DNA: TGTGCCAGCAGCTTGACCAGGGCCTACGAGCAGTACTTC. The encoded protein is CASSLTRAYEQYF.

The chain links TRBV9 to TRBJ1-6; D gene unclear. The CDR3 is 13 amino acids. Germline V CDR1 and CDR2: SGDLS, YYNGEE. V lost 1 base to trimming and J lost 7 bases, with 6 bases between them. CDR3 DNA: TGTGCCAGCAGCGTAAACACCAATTCACCCCTCCACTTT. It translates to CASSVNTNSPLHF.

The chain employs TRBV4-3 and TRBJ2-5; weak D call: TRBD2 (5 bases). The CDR3 length is 15 residues. The V gene's germline CDR1 is LGHNA and CDR2 YSLEER. V was pared by 0 bases and J by 2 bases, with 10 bases between. The chain's CDR3 is CASSQDPSRQETQYF. The CDR3 DNA follows: TGCGCCAGCAGCCAAGATCCTAGCCGGCAAGAGACCCAGTACTTC.

The V and J genes are TRBV7-6 and TRBJ2-6, with 9 positions matching TRBD2. From germline, CDR1 is SGHVS and CDR2 FNYEAQ. V lost 1 base, J lost 0 bases, and 1 base stayed unmatched. The CDR3 extends over 17 amino acids. In DNA form, the CDR3 reads TGTGCCAGCAGCTTAGGGCGGGAGGGCTCTGGGGCCAACGTCCTGACTTTC. The encoded protein is CASSLGREGSGANVLTF.

The V gene is TRBV5-6, the J gene TRBJ1-1; D is perhaps TRBD1 (5 bases). The germline CDR1 and CDR2 sequences are SGHDT and YYEEEE. This CDR3 has 13 amino acids. V was cut by 9 bases and J by 7 bases, with 19 bases left in between. Here the CDR3 DNA reads TGTGCCATAGCGGATAGGGGAAGAAGTGAAGCTTTCTTT. This codes for CAIADRGRSEAFF.

CDR3 region: CASSFDGFGYEQYF. CDR3 in DNA: TGTGCCAGCAGTTTCGACGGGTTTGGTTACGAGCAGTACTTC. The V gene is TRBV5-6, the J gene TRBJ2-7; the D is unclear. The CDR3 runs to 14 residues. V was clipped by 5 bases and J by 4 bases, with 16 bases between them. The germline CDR1 and CDR2 sequences are SGHDT and YYEEEE.

This chain uses TRBV7-9 with TRBJ2-7; D possibly corresponds to TRBD1 (6 bases). V was trimmed by 1 base and J by 1 base, leaving 8 bases between them. The CDR3 runs 14 residues. The germline V gene has CDR1 SEHNR and CDR2 FQNEAQ (reference sequence). CDR3 region: CASSLDQGSYEQYF. The CDR3 bases are TGTGCCAGCAGCTTAGATCAGGGGTCCTACGAGCAGTACTTC.

This clone is labeled as medium-sized. The chain uses TRBV10-3 and TRBJ1-3; the D gene is possibly TRBD1 (5 bases). The CDR3 is 15 residues long. Germline V gives CDR1 ENHRY, CDR2 SYGVKD. V gave up 8 bases and J gave up 8 bases, with 22 bases separating them. CDR3 DNA: TGTGCCATCCGGGATGGCGGGGGGGTTAAGTACACCATATATTTT. This encodes CAIRDGGGVKYTIYF.

V is TRBV5-6 and J is TRBJ2-7, with D unresolved. The CDR3 consists of 12 residues. Trimming cost V 6 bases and J 2 bases, with 9 bases left between them. CDR1 and CDR2 (germline): SGHDT, YYEEEE. The CDR3 coding sequence is TGTGCCAGCAACTCCGCCCCCTACGAGCAGTACTTC. Encoded protein: CASNSAPYEQYF.

This clone was seen a handful of times. V is TRBV3-1 (or the pseudogene TRBV3-2) and J is TRBJ2-7; D may be TRBD2 (7 bases). Looked up from germline, CDR1 is LGHDT and CDR2 is YNNKEL (reference sequence). V lost 0 bases and J lost 1, with 16 bases in between. The CDR3 consists of 17 residues. CDR3 residues: CASSQEVRGPLSYEQYF. The CDR3 DNA is TGTGCCAGCAGCCAAGAAGTGCGGGGGCCCCTATCCTACGAGCAGTACTTC.

The CDR3 spells CASSIGRRELFF. In DNA, the CDR3 is TGTGCCAGCAGCATAGGACGGCGGGAACTGTTTTTT. V and J are TRBV7-2 and TRBJ1-4; D is uncertain. Trimming pared 5 bases from V and 12 bases from J, leaving 13 bases between. The CDR3 contains 12 residues. The V gene's germline CDR1 is SGHTA and CDR2 FQGNSA. Together with reference TRBV7-2 and TRBJ1-4, the CDR3 gives the full variable domain: GAGVSQSPSNKVTEKGKDVELRCDPISGHTALYWYRQSLGQGLEFLIYFQGNSAPDKSGLPSDRFSAERTGGSVSTLTIQRTQQEDSAVYLCASSIGRRELFFGSGTQLSVL.

This clone was seen once. CDR3 sequence reads: CASSARLVGEQFF. The CDR3 DNA reads TGTGCCAGCAGCGCCAGACTAGTCGGTGAGCAGTTCTTC. J is TRBJ2-1 and V is TRBV9; tentative D call: TRBD2 (6 bases). The CDR3 is made up of 13 amino acids. Trimming stripped 3 bases from V and 9 bases from J, with 13 bases between. Germline V CDR1 and CDR2: SGDLS, YYNGEE.

This clone was counted once. The V call is TRBV16, the J call TRBJ2-1; D gene ambiguous. Germline V gene lookup returns CDR1 KGHSY and CDR2 FQNENV. V gave up 2 bases and J gave up 8 bases, with 13 bases separating them. This CDR3 region has 14 residues. CDR3 bases: TGTGCCAGCAGCCAAACAACTCTAGGCGATGAGCAGTTCTTC. It codes for CASSQTTLGDEQFF. The full variable domain, rest sourced from reference TRBV16 and TRBJ2-1, is GEEVAQTPKHLVRGEGQKAKLYCAPIKGHSYVFWYQQVLKNEFKFLISFQNENVFDETGMPKERFSAKCLPNSPCSLEIQATKLEDSAVYFCASSQTTLGDEQFFGPGTRLTVL.

The gene calls are TRBV3-1 (or the pseudogene TRBV3-2) and TRBJ2-1; a weak D match, TRBD1 (5 bases). The V gene's germline CDR1 is LGHDT and CDR2 YNNKEL (reference sequence). The CDR3 consists of 13 residues. V dropped 3 bases and J dropped 4 bases, with 7 bases sitting between them. The CDR3 spells CASSQTAYNEQFF. The CDR3, as DNA: TGTGCCAGCAGCCAGACAGCGTACAATGAGCAGTTCTTC.

The V and J genes are TRBV13 and TRBJ2-1, with D possibly being TRBD2 (5 bases). This CDR3 has 17 residues. The germline V gene encodes CDR1 PRHDT and CDR2 FYEKMQ (reference sequence). Trimming stripped 5 bases from V and 4 bases from J, with 21 bases between. The CDR3 sequence is CASSRTRFASLYNEQFF. The DNA of the CDR3 is TGTGCCAGCAGCCGCACGCGCTTTGCTAGCTTATACAATGAGCAGTTCTTC.

This clone has a count of ten or more. The V gene is TRBV4-2, the J gene TRBJ1-1; D remains ambiguous. Germline V gene data show CDR1 as LGHNA and CDR2 as YNFKEQ. Deletions cut 0 bases from V and 0 bases from J, with 8 bases between. The CDR3 consists of 15 residues. CDR3 nucleotides: TGTGCCAGCAGCCAAGAGGAGGGTATGAACACTGAAGCTTTCTTT. It yields the protein CASSQEEGMNTEAFF.

This clone has only a few counts. The chain's CDR3 is CASSPGGRVGDEQFF. In DNA, the CDR3 is TGTGCCAGCAGCCCCGGGGGGAGGGTCGGTGATGAGCAGTTCTTC. The chain links TRBV9 to TRBJ2-1, with TRBD2 matching over 7 bases. V shed 4 bases and J 8 bases; nucleotides not matched to a gene: 12. This CDR3 has 15 amino acids. Germline CDR1 is SGDLS and CDR2 is YYNGEE. The full variable domain, rest sourced from reference TRBV9 and TRBJ2-1, is DSGVTQTPKHLITATGQRVTLRCSPRSGDLSVYWYQQSLDQGLQFLIQYYNGEERAKGNILERFSAQQFPDLHSELNLSSLELGDSALYFCASSPGGRVGDEQFFGPGTRLTVL.

The gene calls are TRBV10-3 and TRBJ2-1; no clear D gene. Trimming left V 0 bases short and J 1 base short, with 10 bases between. The V gene's germline CDR1 is ENHRY and CDR2 SYGVKD. The CDR3 contains 16 residues. The chain's CDR3 is CAISESIGGSYNEQFF. As DNA, the CDR3 is TGTGCCATCAGTGAGTCGATCGGCGGTTCCTACAATGAGCAGTTCTTC.

The CDR3 is CASSLGGGETQYF. The DNA of the CDR3 is TGTGCCAGCAGTTTAGGGGGGGGTGAAACGCAGTATTTT. V is TRBV27 and J is TRBJ2-3; 7 bases line up with TRBD2. The CDR3 is 13 residues long. Losses at the gene ends were 2 bases for V and 9 bases for J; bases not matched to a gene: 5. Germline CDR1 and CDR2: MNHEY and SMNVEV (reference sequence).

This chain joins TRBV9 and TRBJ2-3; maybe TRBD2 (5 bases). CDR3 length: 14 residues. CDR1 is SGDLS and CDR2 is YYNGEE in the germline V gene. Trimming shortened V by 4 bases and J by 2 bases, and 11 bases separated the two germline ends. CDR3 residues: CASSHTDYTDTQYF. The CDR3 region has the DNA TGTGCCAGCAGCCATACCGACTACACAGATACGCAGTATTTT.

The CDR3 loop is CASSLDVLAGGDTQYF. The CDR3 coding sequence is TGCGCCAGCAGCTTGGATGTCCTAGCGGGAGGAGATACGCAGTATTTT. The chain links TRBV5-1 to TRBJ2-3, with 11 nucleotides matching TRBD2. The CDR3 covers 16 residues. Germline CDR1 SGHRS, CDR2 YFSETQ. The junction had 5 bases not matched to a gene; V was cut back by 0 bases and J by 5 bases.